This TCR beta chain was recovered during a study of blood T cell repertoires in COVID-19. Across the whole study: Sites across the United States, Italy and Spain contributed samples from acute and convalescent COVID-19.

V lost 0 bases, J lost 4 bases, and 0 bases stayed unmatched. Germline V gene data show CDR1 as MNHEY and CDR2 as SVGAGI. This CDR3 contains 15 residues. Assay: immunoSEQ multiplex PCR; the TCRdb copy retains only in-frame clones and omits some. Found here are about 23,000 clones, under 95% of them singletons; the top ten hold under 5%. The clonotype was recovered from a woman aged 50 to 60 with active COVID-19. Sequenced sample: peripheral blood. The chain uses TRBV6-5 and TRBJ1-4; 9 bases are shared with TRBD1. CDR3 sequence reads: CASSYSDRGNEKLFF. In DNA, the CDR3 is TGTGCCAGCAGTTACTCGGACAGGGGTAATGAAAAACTGTTTTTT.